Below, one TCR beta chain is given with its context. Its specificity is unknown. With 5 bases clipped from V and 0 bases from J, the junction kept 6 bases outside the gene matches. Germline assignment: CDR1 SGHRS and CDR2 YFSETQ. The length of the CDR3 is 17 residues. The sample belongs to a study of long-term antiretroviral therapy in people with HIV. Sequencing used immunoSEQ v3.0 at survey level. Using immunoSEQ multiplex PCR, the repertoire was profiled, and TCRdb retains in-frame clones only, with some absent. The sample shows about 19,000 clones, over 65% of them seen only once. General observations from the study: Across all time points, the repertoire was dominated by clones that expanded before ART. Against controls, HIV repertoires showed narrower ranges of CDR3 length. Upon ART, diversity increased but remained lower than transplant donor controls.

Roughly 0.9-10 million cryopreserved PBMC were held in samples before DNA extraction. The sequence came from a woman between 45 and 65 years old with HIV. The genes are TRBV5-1 and TRBJ2-6; TRBD2 matches at 9 bases. Material: unsorted PBMCs, obtained 0.5 years before starting antiretroviral therapy. CDR3 DNA: TGCGCCAGCAGTTTGAGCGGGGGGACCTCTGGGGCCAACGTCCTGACTTTC. Translation gives CASSLSGGTSGANVLTF.